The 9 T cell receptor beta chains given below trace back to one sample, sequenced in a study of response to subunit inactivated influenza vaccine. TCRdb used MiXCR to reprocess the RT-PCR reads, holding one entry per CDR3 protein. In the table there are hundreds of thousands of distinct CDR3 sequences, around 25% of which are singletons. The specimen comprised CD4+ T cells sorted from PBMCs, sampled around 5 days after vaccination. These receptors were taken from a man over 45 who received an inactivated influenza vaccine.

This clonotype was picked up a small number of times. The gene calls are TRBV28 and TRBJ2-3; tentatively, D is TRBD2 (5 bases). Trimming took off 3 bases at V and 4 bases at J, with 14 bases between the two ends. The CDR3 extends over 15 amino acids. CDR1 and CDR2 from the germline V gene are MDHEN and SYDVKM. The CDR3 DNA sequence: TGTGCCAGCAGTTTGGGGTCTAGCCGCCCAGATACGCAGTATTTT. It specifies CASSLGSSRPDTQYF.

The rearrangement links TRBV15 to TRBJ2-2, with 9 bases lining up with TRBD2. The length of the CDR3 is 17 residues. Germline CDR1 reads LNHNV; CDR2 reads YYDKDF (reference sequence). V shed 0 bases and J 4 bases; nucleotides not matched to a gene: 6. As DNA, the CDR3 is TGTGCCACCAGCAGAGAAATTACTAGCGGGTCCACCGGGGAGCTGTTTTTT. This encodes CATSREITSGSTGELFF.

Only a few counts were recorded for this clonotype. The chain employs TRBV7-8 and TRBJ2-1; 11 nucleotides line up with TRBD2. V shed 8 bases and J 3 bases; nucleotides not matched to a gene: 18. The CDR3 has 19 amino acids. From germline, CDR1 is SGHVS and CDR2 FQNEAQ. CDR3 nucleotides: TGTGCCAGCCGTGGGTCTCGACTAGCGGGACGATCCGACTACAATGAGCAGTTCTTC. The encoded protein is CASRGSRLAGRSDYNEQFF. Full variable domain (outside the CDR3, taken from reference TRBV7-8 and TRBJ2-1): GAGVSQSPRYKVAKRGQDVALRCDPISGHVSLFWYQQALGQGPEFLTYFQNEAQLDKSGLPSDRFFAERPEGSVSTLKIQRTQQEDSAVYLCASRGSRLAGRSDYNEQFFGPGTRLTVL.

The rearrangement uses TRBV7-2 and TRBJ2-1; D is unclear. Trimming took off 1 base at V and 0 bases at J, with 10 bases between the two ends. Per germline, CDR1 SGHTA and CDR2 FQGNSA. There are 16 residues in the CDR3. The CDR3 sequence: CASSLGVGGSYNEQFF. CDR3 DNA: TGTGCCAGCAGCTTAGGAGTCGGTGGCTCCTACAATGAGCAGTTCTTC.

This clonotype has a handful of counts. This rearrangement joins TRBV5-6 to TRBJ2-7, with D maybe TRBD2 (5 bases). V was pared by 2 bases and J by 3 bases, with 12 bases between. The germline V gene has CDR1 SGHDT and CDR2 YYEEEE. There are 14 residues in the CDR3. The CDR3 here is CASSLGSEGYEQYF. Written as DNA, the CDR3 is TGTGCCAGCAGCTTAGGGTCAGAGGGCTACGAGCAGTACTTC.

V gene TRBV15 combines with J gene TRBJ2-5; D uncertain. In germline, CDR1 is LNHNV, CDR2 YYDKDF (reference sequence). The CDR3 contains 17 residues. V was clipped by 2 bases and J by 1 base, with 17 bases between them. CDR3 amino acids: CATSRSTVMPGQETQYF. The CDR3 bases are TGTGCCACCAGCAGAAGTACTGTTATGCCCGGCCAAGAGACCCAGTACTTC.

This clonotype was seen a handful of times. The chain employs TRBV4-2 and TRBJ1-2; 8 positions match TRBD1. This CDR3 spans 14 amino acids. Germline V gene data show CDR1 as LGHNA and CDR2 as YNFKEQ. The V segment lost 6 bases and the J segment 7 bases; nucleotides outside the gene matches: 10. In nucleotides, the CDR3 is TGTGCCAGCAGTCGGACCGGACAGGGCCGTGGCTACACCTTC. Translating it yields CASSRTGQGRGYTF.

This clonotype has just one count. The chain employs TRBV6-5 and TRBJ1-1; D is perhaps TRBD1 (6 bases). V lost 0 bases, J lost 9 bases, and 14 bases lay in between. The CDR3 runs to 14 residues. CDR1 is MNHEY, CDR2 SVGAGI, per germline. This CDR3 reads CASSYSTSTGKAFF. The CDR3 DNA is TGTGCCAGCAGTTACTCGACTTCTACAGGGAAAGCTTTCTTT.

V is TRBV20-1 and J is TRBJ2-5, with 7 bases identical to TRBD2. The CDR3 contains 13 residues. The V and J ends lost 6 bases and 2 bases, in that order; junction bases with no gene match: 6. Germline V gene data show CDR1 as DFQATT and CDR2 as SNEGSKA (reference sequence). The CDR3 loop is CSAWGGGQETQYF. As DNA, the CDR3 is TGCAGTGCCTGGGGGGGGGGACAAGAGACCCAGTACTTC.